The 17 T cell receptor beta chains listed next were all sequenced from one sample in a study of post-analysis software for immune sequencing data. Broader study findings: With TRBV5-6, TRBV5-1 and TRBV20-1 included, several TRBV segments were more frequent in patients than in controls.

Antigens of these TCRs are unknown. Tagging with unique molecular identifiers was a feature of the TCR beta cDNA libraries. One entry per CDR3 protein, called by TCRdb with MiXCR from the PCR reads. The data show roughly 580,000 distinct CDR3 sequences, 40% to 50% seen once. Sequencing was done on a sample of blood. The receptors shown here come from a girl aged 10 to 17 with multiple sclerosis.

The table lists this clonotype with a few counts. CDR3 in amino acids: CAWTHGGGTYEQYF. CDR3 sequence (DNA): TGTGCCTGGACCCATGGAGGGGGTACCTACGAGCAGTACTTC. The chain links TRBV30 to TRBJ2-4; TRBD1 or TRBD2 may be the D gene (6 bases each). The last part of the DNA fits TRBJ2-7 better; the J call may be wrong. The CDR3 sequence is 14 residues long. Germline V gene lookup returns CDR1 GTSNPN and CDR2 SVGIG (reference sequence).

The chain links TRBV12-3 or TRBV12-4 to TRBJ1-1, with a weak D call TRBD1 (6 bases). The V and J ends lost 1 base and 4 bases respectively, with 10 bases between them. This CDR3 is 14 amino acids long. The CDR3 sequence is CASSLEGGATEAFF. The CDR3 bases are TGTGCCAGCAGTTTAGAAGGGGGGGCCACTGAAGCTTTCTTT.

The chain combines TRBV20-1 with TRBJ1-1; no clear D gene. V lost 3 bases and J 1 base, leaving 6 bases between the germline ends. In germline, CDR1 is DFQATT, CDR2 SNEGSKA (reference sequence). The CDR3 extends over 12 amino acids. The CDR3 loop reads CSASAGNTEAFF. The CDR3 coding sequence is TGCAGTGCTAGCGCGGGGAACACTGAAGCTTTCTTT.

This sequence joins TRBV12-3 or TRBV12-4 and TRBJ2-5; weak D call: TRBD1 (5 bases). V lost 7 bases, J lost 4 bases, and 16 bases lay in between. The CDR3 is 14 residues long. The CDR3 loop is CASTGSLGAETQYF. CDR3 nucleotides: TGTGCCAGCACCGGGTCCTTAGGGGCAGAGACCCAGTACTTC.

In its sample, this clonotype was seen a few times. This rearrangement joins TRBV20-1 to TRBJ2-3; D is undetermined. Germline assignment: CDR1 DFQATT and CDR2 SNEGSKA (reference sequence). The CDR3 totals 17 residues. V was pared by 3 bases and J by 2 bases, with 21 bases between. DNA for the CDR3: TGCAGTGCTAGGGATTCCAAGGACCTATGGTACACAGATACGCAGTATTTT. This translates into CSARDSKDLWYTDTQYF.

J is TRBJ2-1 and V is TRBV12-3 or TRBV12-4; TRBD2 matches at 13 bases. This CDR3 is built from 18 residues. The V gene end was trimmed by 5 bases and the J gene end by 4 bases; junction bases not matched to a gene: 11. The CDR3 loop is CASSPPHGLAGAYNEQFF. CDR3 nucleotides: TGTGCCAGCAGTCCGCCCCATGGACTAGCGGGAGCTTACAATGAGCAGTTCTTC.

This chain joins TRBV12-3 or TRBV12-4 and TRBJ1-5; D is perhaps TRBD1 (6 bases). CDR3 length: 14 amino acids. V dropped 3 bases and J dropped 7 bases, with 13 bases sitting between them. CDR3 amino acids: CASSLAGDNQPQHF. The CDR3 bases are TGTGCCAGCAGTTTGGCCGGGGACAACCAGCCCCAGCATTTT.

V and J are TRBV20-1 and TRBJ1-1; D not resolved. This CDR3 is built from 14 residues. The V end lost 6 bases, the J end lost 2 bases, and 16 bases lay between the germline ends. CDR1 and CDR2 (germline): DFQATT, SNEGSKA (reference sequence). The CDR3 DNA follows: TGCAGTGCGAACCCGGGAGCCGTAAACACTGAAGCTTTCTTT. It specifies CSANPGAVNTEAFF.

This clonotype showed up just once. The rearrangement joins TRBV15 to TRBJ2-3, with D perhaps TRBD2 (7 bases). This CDR3 is 14 amino acids long. Germline loops: CDR1 LNHNV, CDR2 YYDKDF (reference sequence). V lost 5 bases, J lost 5 bases, and 14 bases lay in between. CDR3 sequence: CATSEGGAGDTQYF. The CDR3 nucleotides read TGTGCCACCAGCGAAGGGGGGGCTGGAGATACGCAGTATTTT.

The rearrangement uses TRBV12-3 or TRBV12-4 and TRBJ2-1, with 14 bases matching TRBD2. Trimming cost V 7 bases and J 10 bases; bases outside gene matches: 9. This CDR3 contains 15 residues. In nucleotides, the CDR3 is TGTGCCAGCACCTTGTGGGGGACTAGCGGGGGAGAGCAGTTCTTC. This translates into CASTLWGTSGGEQFF.

This clonotype was seen more than once but under ten times. The genes are TRBV12-3 or TRBV12-4 and TRBJ2-5; TRBD2 aligns across 8 bases. The CDR3 extends over 15 amino acids. The V and J ends lost 0 bases and 5 bases, in that order; junction bases with no gene match: 5. CDR3 protein: CASSLAASGYETQYF. CDR3 nucleotides: TGTGCCAGCAGTTTAGCGGCTAGCGGGTACGAGACCCAGTACTTC.

The table lists this clonotype with a few counts. The V gene is TRBV12-3 or TRBV12-4, the J gene TRBJ2-7; TRBD1 is a possible D gene (6 bases). The germline V and J ends were trimmed by 5 bases and 2 bases, with 19 bases remaining between them. This CDR3 is 16 amino acids long. CDR3 DNA: TGTGCCAGCAGTCCCAGGGGTGCGACATTGGCCTACGAGCAGTACTTC. This codes for CASSPRGATLAYEQYF.

V is TRBV12-3 or TRBV12-4 and J is TRBJ2-3; D unclear. The CDR3 extends over 14 amino acids. The V end lost 3 bases, the J end lost 3 bases, and 10 bases lay between the germline ends. In DNA form, the CDR3 reads TGTGCCAGCAGTTTGGCCAGAAGAACAGATACGCAGTATTTT. It yields the protein CASSLARRTDTQYF.

This clonotype has a handful of counts. The rearrangement links TRBV15 to TRBJ1-5; 7 nucleotides match TRBD1. This CDR3 region has 18 residues. The V and J ends lost 4 bases and 0 bases, in that order; junction bases with no gene match: 12. Germline V lookup: CDR1 LNHNV, CDR2 YYDKDF (reference sequence). In DNA, the CDR3 is TGTGCCACCAGCACAACCTGGGACAGCCATTCTAGCAATCAGCCCCAGCATTTT. The encoded protein is CATSTTWDSHSSNQPQHF.

The chain joins TRBV5-6 to TRBJ1-1; D perhaps matches TRBD1 (6 bases). V was pared by 4 bases and J by 5 bases, with 18 bases between. The CDR3 spans 15 residues. Germline CDR1 and CDR2: SGHDT and YYEEEE. Here the CDR3 DNA reads TGTGCCAGCAGCCCCCGGACCAGGGGTGAGACTGAAGCTTTCTTT. Amino acid sequence: CASSPRTRGETEAFF.

This clonotype was picked up a small number of times. The chain carries TRBV20-1 and TRBJ2-7; 12 bases line up with TRBD2. The length of the CDR3 is 14 residues. J gave up 5 bases and V 5 bases, and 7 bases lay outside the gene matches. Germline CDR1 reads DFQATT; CDR2 reads SNEGSKA (reference sequence). CDR3 in DNA: TGCAGTGCTTCCCGACTAGCGGGAGCCCACGAGCAGTACTTC. Translating gives CSASRLAGAHEQYF.

This rearrangement joins TRBV29-1 to TRBJ2-1, with TRBD1 as a possible D gene (6 bases). The V end lost 4 bases, the J end lost 8 bases, and 15 bases lay between the germline ends. In germline, CDR1 is SQVTM, CDR2 ANQGSEA. CDR3 size: 13 residues. CDR3 coding DNA: TGCAGCGTTGCCCAGGGGTGGGGCTATGAGCAGTTCTTC. It is translated as CSVAQGWGYEQFF.